This T cell receptor (beta chain) emerged from a study of regulatory T cells in long-lasting Graves disease (dated by TCRdb to the early 2020s). General notes on the study: Newly diagnosed Graves' disease patients had taken antithyroid drugs for less than 3 months. Patients with persistent Graves' disease were compared with patients with newly diagnosed Graves' disease using TCR sequencing and RNA sequencing of peripheral blood. The study was conducted in China and was registered as a clinical trial. A total of roughly 35 samples underwent TCR sequencing: about 13 from persistent and about 20 from newly diagnosed Graves' disease patients. Overall results and qualifications from the work: Only the TCR beta chain was sequenced and analyzed. As a limitation, the authors acknowledged that the small sample size may reduce accuracy. Only peripheral blood was studied, because thyroid tissue, the primary lesion, was inaccessible. Patients with persistent disease shared more public clonotypes (about 2,700) than newly diagnosed patients did (more than 900). Persistent Graves' disease patients showed lower TCR Shannon entropy and fewer highly expanded clones than newly diagnosed patients, suggesting clonal expansion. Persistent disease showed preferential use of TRBV28, TRBJ1-2 and TRBJ2-5, whereas newly diagnosed disease favored TRBV20-1 and TRBJ2-1.

The sample's time point, from its label and the paper: newly diagnosed GD, antithyroid drugs for less than 3 months. For both TCR sequencing and RNA sequencing, RNA was extracted from PBMCs in TRIzol. The diagnosis of Graves' disease followed American Thyroid Association guidelines. The patients came from an endocrinology department in Xi'an, China. From each patient, approximately 10 milliliters of peripheral blood was collected into an EDTA anticoagulant tube. Ficoll Paque Plus density gradient separation was used to isolate PBMCs, and no further T cell sorting was performed. RNA quality was checked with an Agilent 2100 Bioanalyzer and agarose gel, and concentration with a NanoDrop 2000. Spanning cysteine to phenylalanine, the CDR3 consists of 14 amino acids. Only the CDR3 DNA is retained, 42 bases long and in frame from the first base. At the junction V is shortened by 5 bases and J by 0 bases, with 10 bases in between. Looking up the germline V gene yields CDR1 SNHLY and CDR2 FYNNEI.

This clonotype was found many times. The specificity of this receptor is unknown. There are no base qualities to consult, and no much larger clone falls within one base. Libraries were made using multiplex PCR. Instrument on record: Illumina HiSeq 4000. iRepertoire HTBI primers and Arm-PCR amplification of CDR3 regions were used to construct TCR beta libraries. Before sequencing, the PCR products underwent gel purification. Processing in the source paper ran as follows. Across samples, about 64 TRBV and 14 TRBJ segments were identified and used for gene usage analysis of CDR3 amino acid clonotypes. COPE and FqMerger were used to merge filtered high-quality paired reads into contigs. Contigs were aligned with BLAST to IMGT TRBV, TRBD and TRBJ reference genes, and CDR3 was defined per IMGT. Any clonotype with a frequency above 0.1% was counted as a highly expanded clone. Shannon entropy was used to measure repertoire diversity, and the Gini coefficient was used to measure V-J evenness. A clonotype was considered public if more than one individual shared it. TCRdb cleaned the public reads at Q25 with fastp, built clones with MiXCR and kept in-frame beta chains. Rows merge per CDR3 protein into single entries with the most common DNA and genes. The V and J calls reflect TCRdb's pipeline rather than the authors' work. The sample records approximately 540,000 distinct CDR3 sequences, 12% of which are singletons. The top ten clonotypes cover almost 9% of the sample.

These data were likewise used in another study, on T cells in Graves' hyperthyroidism and ophthalmopathy. Reported in the second study: A patient counted as having stable Graves' hyperthyroidism if no progression to ophthalmopathy occurred over 18 months of follow-up. Hyperthyroidism patients were newly diagnosed, had a disease duration of under 2 months, and were aged 18 to 65 years. Exclusion was applied to patients with uncontrolled infections, other autoimmune diseases, pregnancy or lactation. Diagnoses were based on clinical symptoms, serum thyroxine and TRAb, thyroid ultrasound and orbital computed tomography. The first round of RT-PCR for the TCR CDR3 was performed with the HTBI primer set and the Qiagen OneStep RT-PCR kit. Blood samples also contained most of the expanded thyroid clonotypes (frequency above 0.001), which suggests that blood repertoires may reflect thyroid immune responses. A model built on a 13 V-J signature distinguished ophthalmopathy from stable hyperthyroidism, reaching around 88% sensitivity and approximately 81% specificity in cross-validation and 80%/75% in testing. In validation, the model predicted progression to ophthalmopathy with 60% to 71% sensitivity and approximately 78% specificity, a median of approximately 6.7 months before onset. To identify TCR V-J signatures that set the groups apart, the researchers used a discovery cohort of more than 95 patients, made up of 40 to 45 with Graves' ophthalmopathy and approximately 57 with stable Graves' hyperthyroidism. Prospective prediction of ophthalmopathy was tested in an independent validation cohort of approximately 19 hyperthyroidism patients and 15 to 17 patients who later progressed to ophthalmopathy. For training and testing, the roughly 100 patients in the discovery cohort were randomly divided in a 7:3 ratio. In addition, the study compared T-cell repertoires in thyroid tissue and in blood from five or six Graves' hyperthyroidism patients. Following sampling, methimazole starting at 30 mg daily was given to hyperthyroidism patients, and high-dose intravenous methylprednisolone was given to ophthalmopathy patients. Libraries were constructed in a second round of multiplex PCR, after which size selection and purification were carried out. The libraries were sequenced on an Illumina HiSeq2000 using paired-end 100 bp reads. SOAPnuke was used to process the raw data, removing reads that contained adapters or uncalled bases, had a mean Phred below 15, or lacked an exact match to the constant primer or identifier. High-quality paired reads were merged with COPE v1.2.5, and unique nucleotide sequences were defined as clonotypes. MiTCR v1.1 was used to align the clonotypes against IMGT TRBV, TRBD and TRBJ reference segments. The analysis included only V-J combinations with a frequency above 0.0001, which together covered around 99% of the repertoires. The TCS score was defined as the ratio of F50 (clonal expansion) to E x V (chaos), calculated using BLOSUM62-based TCRdist between CDR3 peptides within each V-J. Welch's t-statistics and random forest reduced just over 500 V-J features to 13, which were used in a naive Bayes classifier (R e1071). Sample size was not statistically predetermined, and blinding of investigators to group allocation was not performed. TCR Vbeta CDR3 sequencing of 130 to 150 peripheral blood samples (around 45 ophthalmopathy, around 80 hyperthyroidism and some 17 progressor patients) is reported in the paper.

Sequenced material: peripheral blood mononuclear cells (PBMCs), taken at new diagnosis, from a patient treated with antithyroid drugs. The receptor was derived from a woman aged 30 to 39 with Graves disease. Donor details come from another sample of the same person, matched by shared clones. The chain couples TRBV2 to TRBJ1-2; the D gene is not confidently resolved. The DNA is as follows: TGTGCCAGCAGTCAAACAGTAGCTAACTATGGCTACACCTTC. Translation gives CASSQTVANYGYTF. This CDR3, with the reference TRBV2 and TRBJ1-2 proteins standing in past its ends, gives the full variable domain EPEVTQTPSHQVTQMGQEVILRCVPISNHLYFYWYRQILGQKVEFLVSFYNNEISEKSEIFDDQFSVERPDGSNFTLKIRSTKLEDSAMYFCASSQTVANYGYTFGSGTRLTVV.